This T cell receptor beta chain was identified during a study of regulatory T cells in long-lasting Graves disease. Sample time point: newly diagnosed GD, antithyroid drugs for less than 3 months. RNA from PBMCs was the source of the TCR library. Through Arm-PCR of CDR3 regions and iRepertoire HTBI primers, TCR beta libraries were built. Via MiXCR, TCRdb re-called the multiplex PCR reads, giving one row per CDR3 protein. The sample has 550,000 to 700,000 distinct CDR3 sequences, around 15% seen once. This clonotype was found a few times. The same sample was also studied in work on T cells in Graves' hyperthyroidism and ophthalmopathy. That investigation notes: Graves' hyperthyroidism qualified as stable when ophthalmopathy did not progress within 18 months.

The source of this sequence is a man aged 18 to 29 with Graves disease. The sequenced sample was peripheral blood mononuclear cells (PBMCs), obtained at new diagnosis, from a patient treated with antithyroid drugs.

The CDR3 here is CASSYSNLADNEQFF. As DNA, the CDR3 is TGTGCCAGCAGTTACTCGAACCTAGCGGACAATGAGCAGTTCTTC. The chain combines TRBV6-5 with TRBJ2-1; 7 bases fit TRBD2. The CDR3 has 15 amino acids. CDR1 is MNHEY and CDR2 is SVGAGI in the germline V gene. After removal of 0 bases from V and 5 bases from J, the junction contained 4 bases not matched to a gene.